This T cell receptor beta chain was sequenced in a study of T cell responses to AZD1222 COVID-19 vaccine (dated by TCRdb to the early 2020s). For the wider study: A total of just over 230 trial participants underwent TCR sequencing, of whom some 210 received two doses of AZD1222 and roughly 25 received two doses of the MenACWY control vaccine. Trial participants were enrolled into age subgroups of 18-55, 56-69 and 70-plus years, which contained 148, 28 and 57 TCR-sequenced participants, respectively.

A note on this clone: The antigen this receptor binds is unknown. Nothing much larger sits one base from this clone, and base qualities are not available.

Study-wide conclusions, independent of this receptor: A significant rise in spike-specific TCR breadth and depth was observed after two AZD1222 doses relative to day 0 and relative to MenACWY recipients. Participants were mostly white British and included more females than males, and it was suggested by the authors that clonal diversity may have been underestimated. Vaccine-associated CD4 TCRs spanned the whole spike protein, with dominant responses in regions 160-218 and 743-854. Conclusions about previously exposed vaccinees were limited because only six or seven AZD1222 recipients were SARS-CoV-2 seropositive at baseline. In the small 56-69-year group, the increase in depth fell short of significance, most likely because of low power. No day 14 peak-response samples were available, so repertoires were characterized only after the peak T cell response. Nearly half of unique spike-specific TCRs reportedly recognized epitopes outside regions mutated in the B.1.351 and B.1.1.7 variants.

Between the V and J ends, shortened by 6 bases and 8 bases respectively, the junction contains 17 bases. CDR1 LNHDA and CDR2 SQIVND were looked up in the germline V gene (reference sequence). Counted from cysteine to phenylalanine, this CDR3 has 15 amino acids. The only DNA kept is the CDR3, 45 bases in frame from the first base. The CDR3 regions of human TCRbeta chains were analyzed by immunosequencing. In the authors' own workflow: Repertoire TCRs were checked for matches against a reference library of SARS-CoV-2-specific TCRs that had been generated using the MIRA antigen-specificity platform. Breadth was defined as the fraction of unique TCRs that were SARS-CoV-2-associated, and depth was defined as the fraction of total T cells that were SARS-CoV-2-associated. Each spike-specific TCR was assigned to its reactive spike region and to a CD4 or CD8 class using the MIRA data. Log10-transformed breadth and depth values were compared by one-way ANOVA with Sidak's multiple comparisons tests. The source is immuneACCESS, and TCRdb retained only in-frame sequences with V and J called. Part of the clones is not carried over; for the studies checked, unresolved V genes explain less than half of this, and the remainder is unexplained. V and J calls plus clone size are reproduced from that table; the DNA served to infer D and trimming. For this sample there are 95,000 to 100,000 clones; 88% appear just once. 16% of the sample is taken by the ten largest.

Sample time point, as interpreted from the label and publication: about 28 days (+/-7) after the second vaccine dose. AZD1222 recipients whose second dose came at about 4 weeks and those whose second dose came at about 12 weeks were combined into one group, since spike-specific TCR depth and breadth did not differ between the two schedules. Samples from vaccinated people were obtained from the UK trials COV001 and COV002, which included a single-blind randomized controlled phase 2/3 trial of AZD1222 (ChAdOx1 nCoV-19) in healthy adults. Trial participant PBMC samples were collected at day 0 and day 28 after the second dose for TCRbeta chain sequencing.

This chain is built from TRBV19 and TRBJ1-6; 5 matching bases give a weak D call of TRBD1. This clonotype was sampled from an adult who received the AZD1222 COVID-19 vaccine. The specimen was peripheral blood, collected 28 days after the second AZD1222 dose. CDR3 sequence: CASRDLTGPYSPLHF. The sequenced DNA is TGTGCCAGTAGGGATCTGACGGGGCCCTATTCACCCCTCCACTTT.